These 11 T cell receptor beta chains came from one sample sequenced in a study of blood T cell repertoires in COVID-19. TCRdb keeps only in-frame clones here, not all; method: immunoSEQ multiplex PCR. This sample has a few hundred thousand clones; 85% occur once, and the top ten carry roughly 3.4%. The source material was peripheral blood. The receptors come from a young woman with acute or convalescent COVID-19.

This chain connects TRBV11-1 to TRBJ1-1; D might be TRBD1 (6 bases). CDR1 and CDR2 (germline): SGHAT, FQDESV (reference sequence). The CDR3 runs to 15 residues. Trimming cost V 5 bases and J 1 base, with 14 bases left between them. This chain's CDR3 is CASSLRQVENTEAFF. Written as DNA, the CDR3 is TGTGCCAGCAGCCTGAGACAGGTTGAGAACACTGAAGCTTTCTTT.

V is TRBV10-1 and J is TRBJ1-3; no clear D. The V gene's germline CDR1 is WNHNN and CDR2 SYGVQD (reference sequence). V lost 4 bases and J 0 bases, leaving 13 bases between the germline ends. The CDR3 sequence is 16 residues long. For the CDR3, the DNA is TGCGCCAGCAGTGGCGGGCGGGCCCCCTCTGGAAACACCATATATTTT. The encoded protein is CASSGGRAPSGNTIYF.

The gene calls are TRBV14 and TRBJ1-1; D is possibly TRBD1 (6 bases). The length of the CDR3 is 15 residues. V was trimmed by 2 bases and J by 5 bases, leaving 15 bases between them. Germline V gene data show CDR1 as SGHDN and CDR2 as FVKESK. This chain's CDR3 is CASSQLDGQHTEAFF. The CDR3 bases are TGTGCCAGCAGCCAATTGGACGGACAGCATACTGAAGCTTTCTTT. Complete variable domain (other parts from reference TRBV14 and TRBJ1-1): EAGVTQFPSHSVIEKGQTVTLRCDPISGHDNLYWYRRVMGKEIKFLLHFVKESKQDESGMPNNRFLAERTGGTYSTLKVQPAELEDSGVYFCASSQLDGQHTEAFFGQGTRLTVV.

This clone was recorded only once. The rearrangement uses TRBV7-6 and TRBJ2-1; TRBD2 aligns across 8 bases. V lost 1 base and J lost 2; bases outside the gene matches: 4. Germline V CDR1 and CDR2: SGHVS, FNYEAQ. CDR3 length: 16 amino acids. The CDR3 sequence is CASSLGLASTYNEQFF. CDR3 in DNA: TGTGCCAGCAGCTTAGGACTAGCGAGTACCTACAATGAGCAGTTCTTC.

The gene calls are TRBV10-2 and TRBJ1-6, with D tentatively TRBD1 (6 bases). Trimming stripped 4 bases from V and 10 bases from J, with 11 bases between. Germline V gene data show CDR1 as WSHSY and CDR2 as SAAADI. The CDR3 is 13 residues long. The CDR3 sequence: CASSAQGLSPLHF. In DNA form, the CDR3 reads TGCGCCAGCAGTGCACAGGGCTTATCACCCCTCCACTTT.

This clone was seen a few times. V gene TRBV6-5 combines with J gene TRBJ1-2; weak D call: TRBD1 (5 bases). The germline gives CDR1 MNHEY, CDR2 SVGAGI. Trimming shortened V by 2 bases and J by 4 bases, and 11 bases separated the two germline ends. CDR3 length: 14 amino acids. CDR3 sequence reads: CASSYAQGSYGYTF. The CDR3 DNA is TGTGCCAGCAGTTACGCCCAGGGAAGCTATGGCTACACCTTC.

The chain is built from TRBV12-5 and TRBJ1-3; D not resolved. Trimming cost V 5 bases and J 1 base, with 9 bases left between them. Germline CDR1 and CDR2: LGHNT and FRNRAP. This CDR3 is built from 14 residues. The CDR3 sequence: CASGPGISGNTIYF. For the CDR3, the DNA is TGTGCTAGTGGTCCCGGGATATCTGGAAACACCATATATTTT. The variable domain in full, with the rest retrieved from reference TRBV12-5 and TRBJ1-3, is DARVTQTPRHKVTEMGQEVTMRCQPILGHNTVFWYRQTMMQGLELLAYFRNRAPLDDSGMPKDRFSAEMPDATLATLKIQPSEPRDSAVYFCASGPGISGNTIYFGEGSWLTVV.

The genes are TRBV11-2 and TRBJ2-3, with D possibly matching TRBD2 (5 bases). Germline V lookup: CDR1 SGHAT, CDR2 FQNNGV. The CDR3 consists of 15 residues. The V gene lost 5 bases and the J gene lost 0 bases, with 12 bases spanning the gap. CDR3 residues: CASSALAPSTDTQYF. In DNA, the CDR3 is TGTGCCAGCAGCGCTCTAGCTCCCAGCACAGATACGCAGTATTTT.

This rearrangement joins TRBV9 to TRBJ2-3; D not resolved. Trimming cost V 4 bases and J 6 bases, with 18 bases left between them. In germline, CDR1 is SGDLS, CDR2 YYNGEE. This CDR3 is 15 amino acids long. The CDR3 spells CASSSSSGWPDTQYF. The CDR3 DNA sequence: TGTGCCAGCAGCTCATCCTCCGGGTGGCCGGATACGCAGTATTTT.

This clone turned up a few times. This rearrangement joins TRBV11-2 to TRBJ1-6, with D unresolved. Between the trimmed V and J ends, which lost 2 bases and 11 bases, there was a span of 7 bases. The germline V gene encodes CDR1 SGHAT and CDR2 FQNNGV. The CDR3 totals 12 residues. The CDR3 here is CASSLLGTPLHF. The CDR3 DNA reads TGTGCCAGCAGCTTACTAGGCACACCCCTCCACTTT.

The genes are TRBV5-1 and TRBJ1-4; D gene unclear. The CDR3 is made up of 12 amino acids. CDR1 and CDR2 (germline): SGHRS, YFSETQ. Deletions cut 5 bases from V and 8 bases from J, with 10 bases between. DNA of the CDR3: TGCGCCAGCAGTCTAAATCTCGAAAAACTGTTTTTT. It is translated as CASSLNLEKLFF.